The T cell receptor (beta chain) described here comes from a study of control samples from healthy donors and cancer patients. Assay used: immunoSEQ multiplex PCR; TCRdb lists only in-frame clones, some missing. In total, the table holds about 200,000 clones. Germline CDR1 reads MNHEY; CDR2 reads SVGAGI. V shed 6 bases, J shed 2 bases, and the junction held 7 bases outside the gene matches. The CDR3 has 15 residues. The receptor was derived from a woman in her twenties or thirties in good health. This chain links TRBV6-5 with TRBJ2-7, with 10 bases lining up with TRBD2. The sequenced sample was blood. The CDR3: CASRLTSGEAYEQYF. CDR3 DNA sequence: TGTGCCAGCAGGCTTACTAGCGGGGAAGCCTACGAGCAGTACTTC.